The rows below give T cell receptor beta chains drawn from one sample of a study of cytotoxic CD8 clonotypes in ibrutinib-treated CLL. Assay used: immunoSEQ multiplex PCR; TCRdb lists only in-frame clones, some missing. The sample lists about 7,600 clones; more than 65% were seen once. Sequencing was performed on PBMCs, taken before ibrutinib treatment. These receptors all stem from a human donor with chronic lymphocytic leukemia. Each CDR3 is given with its conserved first and last residue. D genes are given only for firm matches. Clone size is given for some rows only: seen once, a few or many times, or a class if the clone is expanded.

>TRBJ1-4|-|-|TRBV7-2
TGTGCCAGCAGCTTAGTTGTTCCGGCCCCAGCAACTAATGAAAAACTGTTTTTT
CASSLVVPAPATNEKLFF
>TRBJ2-2|-|-|TRBV5-1
TGCGCCAGCAGCTCTGGACAGCCGAACACCGGGGAGCTGTTTTTT
CASSSGQPNTGELFF
>TRBJ2-3|-|TRBD2|TRBV13
TGTGCCAGCAGCTTTTCTAGCGGGAGAGATACGCAGTATTTT
CASSFSSGRDTQYF
>TRBJ2-7|-|-|TRBV28
TGTGCCAGCAGTCCCCCACCAGGGGTCACCTACGAGCAGTACTTC
CASSPPPGVTYEQYF
>TRBJ1-1|-|-|TRBV21-1
TGTGCCAGCAGCAAAGTAATGGGTTCAGGGGTAAACACTGAAGCTTTCTTT
CASSKVMGSGVNTEAFF
>TRBJ2-4|-|TRBD2|TRBV9
TGTGCCAGCAGCGTAGAGTCTAGCGGGAGTGACCCGGCCAAAAACATTCAGTACTTC
CASSVESSGSDPAKNIQYF
>TRBJ1-5|-|TRBD1|TRBV19
TGTGCCAGTAGTATAGATAGGGACAGGCGCAATCAGCCCCAGCATTTT
CASSIDRDRRNQPQHF
>TRBJ1-4|-|-|TRBV6-1
TGTGCCAGCAGTGAACCCGGCCACCTTCCGGGAAAACTGTTTTTT
CASSEPGHLPGKLFF
>TRBJ2-7|-|TRBD1|TRBV19
TGTGCCAGTAGTGTCGGGCACCCGACAGGGACCTACGAGCAGTACTTC
CASSVGHPTGTYEQYF
>TRBJ1-6|-|TRBD1|TRBV5-1
TGCGCCAGCAGCGCCGGGACAGGGGCAACGGAGGACCTCCACTTT
CASSAGTGATEDLHF
>TRBJ2-5|-|-|TRBV7-9
TGTGCCAGCAGCCTTCAAGAGGCCCAGTACTTC
CASSLQEAQYF
>TRBJ2-5|-|-|TRBV7-2
TGTGCCAGCAGCTTAGATGGGATTCGGGGAGAGACCCAGTACTTC
CASSLDGIRGETQYF
>TRBJ1-4|-|-|TRBV5-6
TGTGCCAGCAGCTTGTACTGGCGACTTGCAACTAATGAAAAACTGTTTTTT
CASSLYWRLATNEKLFF
>TRBJ2-5|once|TRBD1|TRBV10-3
TGTGCCACCGAAACGGGACAGGGAGAGCAGGAGACCCAGTACTTC
CATETGQGEQETQYF
>TRBJ2-5|-|TRBD1|TRBV6-5
TGTGCCAGCAGTCGACAGGGAGAGACCCAGTACTTC
CASSRQGETQYF
>TRBJ2-1|-|-|TRBV7-3
TGTGCCAGCAGCATCGACATGGGAAATGAGCAGTTCTTC
CASSIDMGNEQFF
>TRBJ2-7|once|-|TRBV7-9
TGTGCCAGCAGCGAGAAGGTCGGGGTGGGCTACGAGCAGTACTTC
CASSEKVGVGYEQYF
>TRBJ2-7|-|-|TRBV4-2
TGTGCCAGCAGCCAAGTTCAGGGCACCTACGAGCAGTACTTC
CASSQVQGTYEQYF
>TRBJ2-7|-|TRBD1|TRBV29-1
TGCAGCGTTGCGGGGCAGGGGGCCAACGAGCAGTACTTC
CSVAGQGANEQYF
>TRBJ2-7|-|-|TRBV7-7
TGTGCTAGCAGCCGGCCTTATCTGGGCATCTCCTACGAGCAGTACTTC
CASSRPYLGISYEQYF
>TRBJ1-2|-|TRBD1|TRBV13
TGTGCCAGCTCTCGGACAGGCGGATACTATGGCTACACCTTC
CASSRTGGYYGYTF
>TRBJ2-2|-|TRBD2|TRBV6-4
TGTGCCAGCAGTGACGGGACTAGCGAATCCTCCACCGGGGAGCTGTTTTTT
CASSDGTSESSTGELFF
>TRBJ2-7|-|-|TRBV18
TGTGCCAGCTCACCTAACTACGAGCAGTACTTC
CASSPNYEQYF
>TRBJ1-2|-|-|TRBV28
TGTGCCAGCAGTTTTTACAGGCATAACTATGGCTACACCTTC
CASSFYRHNYGYTF